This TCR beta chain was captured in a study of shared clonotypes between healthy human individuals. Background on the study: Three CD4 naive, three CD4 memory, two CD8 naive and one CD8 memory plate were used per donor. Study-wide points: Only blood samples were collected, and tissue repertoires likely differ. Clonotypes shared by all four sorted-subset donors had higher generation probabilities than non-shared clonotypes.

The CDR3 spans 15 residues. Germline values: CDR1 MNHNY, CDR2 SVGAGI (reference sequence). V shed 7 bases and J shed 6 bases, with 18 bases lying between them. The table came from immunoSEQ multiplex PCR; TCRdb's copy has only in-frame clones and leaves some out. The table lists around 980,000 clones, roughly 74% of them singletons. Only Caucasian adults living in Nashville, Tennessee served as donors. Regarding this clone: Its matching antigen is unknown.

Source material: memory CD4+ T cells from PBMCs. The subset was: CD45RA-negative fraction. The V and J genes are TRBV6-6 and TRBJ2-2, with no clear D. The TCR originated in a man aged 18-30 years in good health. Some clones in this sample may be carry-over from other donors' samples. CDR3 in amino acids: CASKIQVQFSGELFF. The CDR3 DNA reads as TGTGCCAGCAAGATACAAGTTCAGTTTTCCGGGGAGCTGTTTTTT.